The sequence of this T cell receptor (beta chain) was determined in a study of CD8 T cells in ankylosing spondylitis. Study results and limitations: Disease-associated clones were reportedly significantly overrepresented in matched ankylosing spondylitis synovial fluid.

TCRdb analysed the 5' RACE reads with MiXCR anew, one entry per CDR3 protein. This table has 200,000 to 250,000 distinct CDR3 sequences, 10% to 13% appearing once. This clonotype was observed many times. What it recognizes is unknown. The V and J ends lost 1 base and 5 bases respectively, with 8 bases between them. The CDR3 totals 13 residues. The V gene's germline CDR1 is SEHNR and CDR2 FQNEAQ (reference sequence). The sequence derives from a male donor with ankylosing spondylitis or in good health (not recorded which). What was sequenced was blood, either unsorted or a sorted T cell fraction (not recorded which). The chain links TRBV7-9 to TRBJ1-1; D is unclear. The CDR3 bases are TGTGCCAGCAGCTTAGAGGGTGGAACTGAAGCTTTCTTT. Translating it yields CASSLEGGTEAFF. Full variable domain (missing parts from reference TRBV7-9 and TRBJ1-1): DTGVSQNPRHKITKRGQNVTFRCDPISEHNRLYWYRQTLGQGPEFLTYFQNEAQLEKSRLLSDRFSAERPKGSFSTLEIQRTEQGDSAMYLCASSLEGGTEAFFGQGTRLTVV.